Reported below is one T cell receptor beta chain. No antigen is known for it. The data belong to a study of blood T cells in healthy people across ages. The authors ran a second PCR of 7 to 11 cycles using a sample-barcoded 5' primer and a J-beta primer mix. TCRdb analysed the 5' RACE reads with MiXCR anew, one entry per CDR3 protein. Of hundreds of thousands of distinct CDR3 sequences listed, approximately 60% are singletons. Germline V gene sequence: CDR1 SNHLY, CDR2 FYNNEI. J was trimmed by 10 bases and V by 6 bases; bases with no gene match: 14. The CDR3 is made up of 14 amino acids. Overall study results and limits: Because donor CMV status was unknown, expanded clonotype changes were possibly confounded. Naive T cell percentage by flow cytometry tracked strongly with beta diversity.

The sequenced sample was blood. The sequence came from a man aged 40-49 years in good health. The gene calls are TRBV2 and TRBJ1-2; 7 bases match TRBD1. DNA for the CDR3: TGTGCCAGCAGCGCTACCGGGACAGCTCTGGACTACACCTTC. It yields the protein CASSATGTALDYTF.